The rows below give T cell receptor beta chains drawn from one sample of a study of control samples from healthy donors and cancer patients. Repertoires were generated with immunoSEQ multiplex PCR, while TCRdb's copy carries only in-frame clones and drops some. The data show some 120,000 clones, with around 90% seen just once and about 9% held by the top ten. The sample was blood. The receptors stem from a man younger than 35 in good health. CDR3s include the opening cysteine and the closing phenylalanine or tryptophan. The D gene is left open where the match is weak. Not all rows give a size; the values are once, few, many and, for expanded clones, a class.

V gene: TRBV10-2
J gene: TRBJ2-1
clone size: -
D gene: TRBD1
CDR3 protein: CASNRQGSSHNEQFF
CDR3 DNA: TGCGCCAGCAACCGACAGGGCTCATCCCACAATGAGCAGTTCTTC

V gene: TRBV6-5
J gene: TRBJ1-1
clone size: -
D gene: -
CDR3 protein: CASRAQGLDEAFF
CDR3 DNA: TGTGCCAGCAGGGCCCAGGGATTAGATGAAGCTTTCTTT

V gene: TRBV7-9
J gene: TRBJ2-7
clone size: -
D gene: -
CDR3 protein: CASSLSISYEQYF
CDR3 DNA: TGTGCCAGCAGCTTGTCTATCTCCTACGAGCAGTACTTC

V gene: TRBV18
J gene: TRBJ2-2
clone size: -
D gene: -
CDR3 protein: CASSYTSFGTGELFF
CDR3 DNA: TGTGCCAGCTCGTATACTAGCTTTGGCACCGGGGAGCTGTTTTTT

V gene: TRBV6-5
J gene: TRBJ1-2
clone size: -
D gene: -
CDR3 protein: CASSYSPRANYGYTF
CDR3 DNA: TGTGCCAGCAGTTACTCTCCCAGGGCTAACTATGGCTACACCTTC

V gene: TRBV6-2/TRBV6-3
J gene: TRBJ2-5
clone size: -
D gene: TRBD2
CDR3 protein: CASSPLPGLAVKKTQYF
CDR3 DNA: TGTGCCAGCAGCCCCCTCCCGGGACTAGCGGTCAAAAAGACCCAGTACTTC

V gene: TRBV30
J gene: TRBJ1-4
clone size: -
D gene: -
CDR3 protein: CAWSIGEKLFF
CDR3 DNA: TGTGCCTGGAGTATCGGGGAAAAACTGTTTTTT

V gene: TRBV4-1
J gene: TRBJ2-1
clone size: -
D gene: TRBD1
CDR3 protein: CASSQERQGRNEQFF
CDR3 DNA: TGCGCCAGCAGCCAAGAAAGACAGGGCCGCAATGAGCAGTTCTTC

V gene: TRBV4-1
J gene: TRBJ1-6
clone size: -
D gene: -
CDR3 protein: CASSQDRESSYNSPLHF
CDR3 DNA: TGCGCCAGCAGCCAAGACAGGGAGAGCTCCTATAATTCACCCCTCCACTTT

V gene: TRBV6-6
J gene: TRBJ1-1
clone size: few
D gene: TRBD1
CDR3 protein: CASSYSFRDSEAFF
CDR3 DNA: TGTGCCAGCAGTTACTCGTTCAGGGACAGTGAAGCTTTCTTT

V gene: TRBV5-1
J gene: TRBJ2-3
clone size: -
D gene: -
CDR3 protein: CASSLVDTQYF
CDR3 DNA: TGCGCCAGCAGCTTAGTAGATACGCAGTATTTT

V gene: TRBV10-1
J gene: TRBJ2-7
clone size: -
D gene: -
CDR3 protein: CASSDDDQQYF
CDR3 DNA: TGCGCCAGCAGTGACGATGACCAGCAGTACTTC

V gene: TRBV18
J gene: TRBJ1-1
clone size: -
D gene: -
CDR3 protein: CASSPDSKEAFF
CDR3 DNA: TGTGCCAGCTCACCTGACAGTAAAGAAGCTTTCTTT

V gene: TRBV27
J gene: TRBJ2-2
clone size: -
D gene: -
CDR3 protein: CASSFPAGELFF
CDR3 DNA: TGTGCCAGCAGTTTCCCTGCGGGGGAGCTGTTTTTT

V gene: TRBV2
J gene: TRBJ1-4
clone size: -
D gene: -
CDR3 protein: CASKSGGLYEKLFF
CDR3 DNA: TGTGCCAGCAAGAGCGGGGGGCTGTACGAAAAACTGTTTTTT

V gene: TRBV30
J gene: TRBJ1-4
clone size: few
D gene: -
CDR3 protein: CAWRVQGSTNEKLFF
CDR3 DNA: TGTGCCTGGAGGGTACAGGGATCAACTAATGAAAAACTGTTTTTT

V gene: TRBV19
J gene: TRBJ2-3
clone size: -
D gene: TRBD2
CDR3 protein: CASRPRGGPRGSSTDTQYF
CDR3 DNA: TGTGCCAGTAGGCCGCGGGGGGGGCCACGAGGGTCTAGCACAGATACGCAGTATTTT

V gene: TRBV10-2
J gene: TRBJ1-2
clone size: -
D gene: TRBD1
CDR3 protein: CASSESTGGTYGYTF
CDR3 DNA: TGCGCCAGCAGTGAGTCAACAGGGGGCACCTATGGCTACACCTTC

V gene: TRBV6-5
J gene: TRBJ1-6
clone size: few
D gene: -
CDR3 protein: CASTDGGQGHSPLHF
CDR3 DNA: TGTGCCAGCACCGACGGGGGGCAGGGACATTCACCCCTCCACTTT

V gene: TRBV9
J gene: TRBJ2-7
clone size: -
D gene: TRBD1
CDR3 protein: CASSVAPGQGNYEQYF
CDR3 DNA: TGTGCCAGCAGCGTAGCTCCGGGACAGGGGAACTACGAGCAGTACTTC

V gene: TRBV4-1
J gene: TRBJ2-5
clone size: -
D gene: TRBD2
CDR3 protein: CASSRWEGRRETQYF
CDR3 DNA: TGCGCCAGCAGTCGGTGGGAGGGGAGGAGAGAGACCCAGTACTTC

V gene: TRBV4-1
J gene: TRBJ2-3
clone size: -
D gene: -
CDR3 protein: CASSQDSSGTDTQYF
CDR3 DNA: TGCGCCAGCAGCCAAGATTCTTCCGGAACAGATACGCAGTATTTT

V gene: TRBV4-1
J gene: TRBJ2-7
clone size: -
D gene: TRBD1
CDR3 protein: CASSHGQGSPYEQYF
CDR3 DNA: TGCGCCAGCAGCCATGGACAGGGTTCACCCTACGAGCAGTACTTC

V gene: TRBV15
J gene: TRBJ1-2
clone size: -
D gene: -
CDR3 protein: CATRSSNYGYTF
CDR3 DNA: TGTGCCACCAGAAGCTCAAACTATGGCTACACCTTC

V gene: TRBV6-6
J gene: TRBJ1-2
clone size: -
D gene: -
CDR3 protein: CASSYGGQLNYGYTF
CDR3 DNA: TGTGCCAGCAGTTACGGTGGACAGTTGAACTATGGCTACACCTTC

V gene: TRBV5-6
J gene: TRBJ1-5
clone size: -
D gene: -
CDR3 protein: CASSLRSGNQPQHF
CDR3 DNA: TGTGCCAGCAGCTTGAGGTCCGGGAATCAGCCCCAGCATTTT

V gene: TRBV6-4
J gene: TRBJ2-1
clone size: -
D gene: TRBD2
CDR3 protein: CASSDSSLAGGGEQFF
CDR3 DNA: TGTGCCAGCAGTGACTCGAGTCTAGCGGGGGGAGGCGAGCAGTTCTTC

V gene: TRBV24-1
J gene: TRBJ2-1
clone size: -
D gene: -
CDR3 protein: CAKLRVANDEQFF
CDR3 DNA: TGTGCCAAGCTGCGGGTAGCGAACGATGAGCAGTTCTTC

V gene: TRBV2
J gene: TRBJ2-7
clone size: -
D gene: -
CDR3 protein: CASKGRAYEQYF
CDR3 DNA: TGTGCCAGCAAAGGCAGGGCCTACGAGCAGTACTTC

V gene: TRBV23-1
J gene: TRBJ2-2
clone size: -
D gene: -
CDR3 protein: CASRPTGTMNTGELFF
CDR3 DNA: TGCGCCAGCAGACCGACCGGGACCATGAACACCGGGGAGCTGTTTTTT

V gene: TRBV9
J gene: TRBJ2-1
clone size: -
D gene: -
CDR3 protein: CASSEIGGNEQFF
CDR3 DNA: TGTGCCAGCAGTGAGATTGGGGGCAATGAGCAGTTCTTC

V gene: TRBV7-9
J gene: TRBJ1-1
clone size: -
D gene: TRBD1
CDR3 protein: CASSPGGVLNTEAFF
CDR3 DNA: TGTGCCAGCAGCCCAGGGGGCGTATTGAACACTGAAGCTTTCTTT

V gene: TRBV7-2
J gene: TRBJ2-7
clone size: once
D gene: -
CDR3 protein: CASTRPGLSYEQYF
CDR3 DNA: TGTGCCAGCACCCGACCCGGGCTATCCTACGAGCAGTACTTC

V gene: TRBV4-1
J gene: TRBJ1-5
clone size: -
D gene: -
CDR3 protein: CASSQVRGGLSNQPQHF
CDR3 DNA: TGCGCCAGCAGCCAAGTTAGGGGAGGGCTTAGCAATCAGCCCCAGCATTTT

V gene: TRBV2
J gene: TRBJ1-5
clone size: few
D gene: -
CDR3 protein: CASSLRVLRYSNQPQHF
CDR3 DNA: TGTGCCAGCAGTCTTAGGGTACTCCGATATAGCAATCAGCCCCAGCATTTT

V gene: TRBV18
J gene: TRBJ1-5
clone size: -
D gene: -
CDR3 protein: CASSPPGVLSNQPQHF
CDR3 DNA: TGTGCCAGCTCACCACCCGGGGTTTTAAGCAATCAGCCCCAGCATTTT

V gene: TRBV19
J gene: TRBJ1-1
clone size: -
D gene: -
CDR3 protein: CASSIEGGAEAFF
CDR3 DNA: TGTGCCAGTAGTATAGAGGGGGGCGCTGAAGCTTTCTTT

V gene: TRBV5-4
J gene: TRBJ2-7
clone size: -
D gene: -
CDR3 protein: CASSPGTRGRVYEQYF
CDR3 DNA: TGTGCCAGCAGCCCCGGGACACGGGGGAGGGTTTACGAGCAGTACTTC

V gene: TRBV5-6
J gene: TRBJ2-7
clone size: -
D gene: -
CDR3 protein: CASSSPGKWDVTYEQYF
CDR3 DNA: TGTGCCAGCAGCTCCCCCGGAAAGTGGGACGTTACCTACGAGCAGTACTTC

V gene: TRBV7-9
J gene: TRBJ1-2
clone size: -
D gene: -
CDR3 protein: CASSFPYMGYTF
CDR3 DNA: TGTGCCAGCAGCTTTCCGTACATGGGCTACACCTTC

V gene: TRBV2
J gene: TRBJ1-1
clone size: -
D gene: -
CDR3 protein: CASSGAGTDMNTEAFF
CDR3 DNA: TGTGCCAGCAGTGGGGCCGGGACTGACATGAACACTGAAGCTTTCTTT

V gene: TRBV10-3
J gene: TRBJ1-1
clone size: -
D gene: -
CDR3 protein: CAISESAGGGRITEAFF
CDR3 DNA: TGTGCCATCAGTGAGTCCGCCGGGGGGGGGCGCATCACTGAAGCTTTCTTT

V gene: TRBV7-9
J gene: TRBJ1-2
clone size: -
D gene: -
CDR3 protein: CASSLQGNYGYTF
CDR3 DNA: TGTGCCAGCAGCTTACAAGGGAACTATGGCTACACCTTC

V gene: TRBV4-1
J gene: TRBJ2-7
clone size: once
D gene: TRBD2
CDR3 protein: CASSQGTSGGLGSEQYF
CDR3 DNA: TGCGCCAGCAGCCAGGGCACTAGCGGGGGGCTTGGGTCCGAGCAGTACTTC

V gene: TRBV2
J gene: TRBJ1-1
clone size: -
D gene: -
CDR3 protein: CASSGGPGTEAFF
CDR3 DNA: TGTGCCAGCAGTGGGGGGCCGGGGACTGAAGCTTTCTTT

V gene: TRBV19
J gene: TRBJ2-5
clone size: -
D gene: -
CDR3 protein: CASSPTGQETQYF
CDR3 DNA: TGTGCCAGTAGTCCGACGGGCCAAGAGACCCAGTACTTC

V gene: TRBV2
J gene: TRBJ1-1
clone size: -
D gene: -
CDR3 protein: CASSRNGAGTEAFF
CDR3 DNA: TGTGCCAGCAGTCGTAATGGGGCGGGCACTGAAGCTTTCTTT

V gene: TRBV9
J gene: TRBJ2-1
clone size: -
D gene: TRBD1
CDR3 protein: CASSVTGDSYNEQFF
CDR3 DNA: TGTGCCAGCAGCGTTACAGGGGATTCCTACAATGAGCAGTTCTTC

V gene: TRBV6-4
J gene: TRBJ2-1
clone size: -
D gene: TRBD2
CDR3 protein: CASSERGGSYNEQFF
CDR3 DNA: TGTGCCAGCAGTGAGCGGGGGGGCTCCTACAATGAGCAGTTCTTC

V gene: TRBV30
J gene: TRBJ1-1
clone size: -
D gene: TRBD1
CDR3 protein: CAWSADRGKVAFF
CDR3 DNA: TGTGCCTGGAGTGCCGACAGGGGTAAGGTAGCTTTCTTT

V gene: TRBV7-6
J gene: TRBJ2-7
clone size: -
D gene: TRBD1
CDR3 protein: CASSRDSLSYEQYF
CDR3 DNA: TGTGCCAGCAGCCGGGACAGCCTCTCCTACGAGCAGTACTTC

V gene: TRBV5-1
J gene: TRBJ2-1
clone size: -
D gene: TRBD2
CDR3 protein: CASSLRTSGETYNEQFF
CDR3 DNA: TGCGCCAGCAGCTTGAGGACTAGCGGGGAAACCTACAATGAGCAGTTCTTC

V gene: TRBV18
J gene: TRBJ1-4
clone size: -
D gene: -
CDR3 protein: CASSSPRNEKLFF
CDR3 DNA: TGTGCCAGCTCATCTCCAAGGAATGAAAAACTGTTTTTT

V gene: TRBV6-5
J gene: TRBJ2-7
clone size: -
D gene: -
CDR3 protein: CASTDISGEQYF
CDR3 DNA: TGTGCCAGCACCGACATAAGCGGCGAGCAGTACTTC

V gene: TRBV19
J gene: TRBJ1-2
clone size: once
D gene: -
CDR3 protein: CASTGFLNYGYTF
CDR3 DNA: TGTGCCAGTACGGGGTTTCTTAACTATGGCTACACCTTC

V gene: TRBV11-3
J gene: TRBJ2-3
clone size: -
D gene: -
CDR3 protein: CASSLVSQVSTDTQYF
CDR3 DNA: TGTGCCAGCAGCTTAGTTAGTCAGGTGAGCACAGATACGCAGTATTTT

V gene: TRBV4-1
J gene: TRBJ2-1
clone size: -
D gene: TRBD2
CDR3 protein: CASSPGRSNNEQFF
CDR3 DNA: TGCGCCAGCAGCCCCGGGAGGTCAAACAATGAGCAGTTCTTC

V gene: TRBV5-6
J gene: TRBJ1-5
clone size: -
D gene: TRBD1
CDR3 protein: CASSIGTGGPQPQHF
CDR3 DNA: TGTGCCAGCAGCATTGGGACAGGGGGCCCCCAACCCCAGCATTTT

V gene: TRBV7-3
J gene: TRBJ1-1
clone size: -
D gene: TRBD1
CDR3 protein: CASSAAGGDATEAFF
CDR3 DNA: TGTGCCAGCAGCGCCGCAGGGGGCGACGCCACTGAAGCTTTCTTT

V gene: TRBV5-1
J gene: TRBJ1-1
clone size: -
D gene: -
CDR3 protein: CASSFSPGDTEAFF
CDR3 DNA: TGCGCCAGCAGCTTTTCCCCCGGGGACACTGAAGCTTTCTTT